The rows below give T cell receptor beta chains drawn from one sample of a study of blood T cell repertoires in COVID-19. Sequencing used immunoSEQ multiplex PCR; TCRdb keeps in-frame clones, though not all of them. Of over 80,000 clones listed, 87% are singletons. Sequences were obtained from peripheral blood. These receptors were obtained from a human donor in a cohort sampled during active COVID-19. The CDR3 runs from the conserved cysteine through the conserved F or W. D genes are given only for firm matches. Size tells how often a clone was seen (once, few, many) or the class of an expanded clone, and some rows leave it out.

TRBJ2-7 | TRBV7-8 | few | . | TGTGCCAGCGGCATTTACGACGAGCAGTACTTC | CASGIYDEQYF
TRBJ2-3 | TRBV6-2/TRBV6-3 | . | TRBD2 | TGTGCCAGCAGTTACGGCGGGAGAGTTACAGATACGCAGTATTTT | CASSYGGRVTDTQYF
TRBJ2-7 | TRBV9 | . | TRBD1 | TGTGCCAGCAGCGTAAGGACAGGGGACGGAGAGCAGTACTTC | CASSVRTGDGEQYF
TRBJ2-7 | TRBV7-8 | . | TRBD2 | TGTGCCAGCAGCTCTATGGGCCTAGCGGGCCCCTACGAGCAGTACTTC | CASSSMGLAGPYEQYF
TRBJ2-7 | TRBV2 | . | TRBD2 | TGTGCCAGCAGCCCCGGACTAGCGGGATACTACGAGCAGTACTTC | CASSPGLAGYYEQYF
TRBJ2-2 | TRBV7-9 | . | . | TGTGCCAGCAGCCAGGACAGCGCGAACACCGGGGAGCTGTTTTTT | CASSQDSANTGELFF
TRBJ2-2 | TRBV9 | . | TRBD2 | TGTGCCAGCAGCGTAGCCATAGGTGGTCTAGCGGGACGACCGTCCACCGGGGAGCTGTTTTTT | CASSVAIGGLAGRPSTGELFF
TRBJ2-3 | TRBV18 | . | TRBD2 | TGTGCCAGCTCCTCTAGCGCTAGCGGGTCTACGGATACGCAGTATTTT | CASSSSASGSTDTQYF
TRBJ1-1 | TRBV19 | . | . | TGTGCCAGTATGCCCACCTGGGGGCTGGTGAACACTGAAGCTTTCTTT | CASMPTWGLVNTEAFF
TRBJ2-5 | TRBV29-1 | . | TRBD2 | TGCAGCGTTCGTCCCGGGACTAGCGGGAGACGAGAGACCCAGTACTTC | CSVRPGTSGRRETQYF
TRBJ2-7 | TRBV7-8 | . | TRBD1 | TGTGCCAGCACCGTAGACGCAGTACAGGGGTTATCCTACGAGCAGTACTTC | CASTVDAVQGLSYEQYF
TRBJ1-2 | TRBV6-5 | . | . | TGTGCCAGCAGCCCGGTGGGGGGAGGTGGCTACACCTTC | CASSPVGGGGYTF
TRBJ2-5 | TRBV19 | . | TRBD1 | TGTGCCAGTAGCGAGACAGGGGGGAAAGAGACCCAGTACTTC | CASSETGGKETQYF
TRBJ1-5 | TRBV9 | once | . | TGTGCCAGCAGCGTTACAGATTCGAGCAATCAGCCCCAGCATTTT | CASSVTDSSNQPQHF
TRBJ2-3 | TRBV7-9 | . | . | TGTGCCAGCAGCTTAGCGGCAAGCCGGGCAGATACGCAGTATTTT | CASSLAASRADTQYF
TRBJ2-7 | TRBV10-3 | once | TRBD1 | TGTGCCATCAGTAAAACAGGGGCTGCTTCTTACGAGCAGTACTTC | CAISKTGAASYEQYF
TRBJ1-1 | TRBV9 | once | . | TGTGCCAGCAGCGGGAGGAACACTGAAGCTTTCTTT | CASSGRNTEAFF
TRBJ2-1 | TRBV4-1 | . | TRBD1 | TGCGCCAGCAGCCCGGACAGGGGGCTAACGGGGGAGCAGTTCTTC | CASSPDRGLTGEQFF
TRBJ2-7 | TRBV5-1 | . | . | TGCGCCAGCAGCTTGTTCGACAGGCCGGCCCACGAGCAGTACTTC | CASSLFDRPAHEQYF
TRBJ2-3 | TRBV19 | . | . | TGTGCCAGTAGTATTACTATGGGGCAGAACACAGATACGCAGTATTTT | CASSITMGQNTDTQYF
TRBJ1-2 | TRBV6-6 | . | . | TGTGCCAGCAGTTCCACAAAGGGGGTTGGCTACACCTTC | CASSSTKGVGYTF
TRBJ1-2 | TRBV6-5 | . | TRBD1 | TGTGCCAGTGGGACAGCCTATGGCTACACCTTC | CASGTAYGYTF
TRBJ2-5 | TRBV28 | . | . | TGTGCCAGCGGGGGGGCGGACGAAGAGACCCAGTACTTC | CASGGADEETQYF
TRBJ2-7 | TRBV6-5 | . | . | TGTGCCAGCAGTTACAGCCTAAACTACGAGCAGTACTTC | CASSYSLNYEQYF
TRBJ2-1 | TRBV24-1 | few | TRBD2 | TGTGCCACCAGTGATCCGGGGGTAGCGGGAGCAAATGAGCAGTTCTTC | CATSDPGVAGANEQFF
TRBJ2-1 | TRBV19 | . | TRBD2 | TGTGCCAGTACAATTAGCGGGACCTCAGAGCAGTTCTTC | CASTISGTSEQFF
TRBJ2-5 | TRBV7-2 | . | . | TGTGCCAGCAGCTCCGACAGGTACCAAGAGACCCAGTACTTC | CASSSDRYQETQYF
TRBJ1-1 | TRBV20-1 | . | . | TGCAGTGCTAGAACGGGCGGGGGAGCTTTCTTT | CSARTGGGAFF
TRBJ2-2 | TRBV3-1/TRBV3-2 | . | TRBD2 | TGTGCCAGCAGCCAGCTTGGGCGGGAGGCCGGGGAGCTGTTTTTT | CASSQLGREAGELFF
TRBJ1-6 | TRBV7-9 | few | . | TGTGCCAGCAGTACTCTCACTGATAATTCACCCCTCCACTTT | CASSTLTDNSPLHF
TRBJ1-2 | TRBV4-2 | . | . | TGTGCCAGCAGCCAAGATATGTCAGCGAGGGGCTACACCTTC | CASSQDMSARGYTF
TRBJ1-1 | TRBV4-1 | . | . | TGCGCCAGCAGCCAAGCTCAGGGCAGGGGTCAAATCACTGAAGCTTTCTTT | CASSQAQGRGQITEAFF
TRBJ2-3 | TRBV9 | . | TRBD2 | TGTGCCAGCAGCGTAGAAACGGGAGGGCCCTCAGATACGCAGTATTTT | CASSVETGGPSDTQYF
TRBJ2-5 | TRBV7-8 | . | . | TGTGCCAGCAGCTTAGATCGGGAGACCCAGTACTTC | CASSLDRETQYF
TRBJ1-3 | TRBV5-4 | . | TRBD1 | TGTGCCAGCAGACCAGGGGGCCCCCTCTCTGGAAACACCATATATTTT | CASRPGGPLSGNTIYF
TRBJ2-2 | TRBV7-2 | . | . | TGTGCCAGCAGCTTAGGTCAAGGAGGGATTCGCCTAACCGGGGAGCTGTTTTTT | CASSLGQGGIRLTGELFF
TRBJ2-1 | TRBV25-1 | . | . | TGTGCCAGCAGTTCCCTAAGGGGGGGAATGGGACAGTTCTTC | CASSSLRGGMGQFF
TRBJ2-7 | TRBV9 | . | TRBD1 | TGTGCCAGCAGCGTAGCGGGACAGGGTCTGTACGAGCAGTACTTC | CASSVAGQGLYEQYF
TRBJ2-5 | TRBV5-5 | . | TRBD1 | TGTGCCAGCAGCTCGGACAGGGGGATAGAGACCCAGTACTTC | CASSSDRGIETQYF
TRBJ2-5 | TRBV19 | . | TRBD2 | TGTGCCAGTACGACTAGCGGGCAAGAGACCCAGTACTTC | CASTTSGQETQYF
TRBJ2-1 | TRBV3-1/TRBV3-2 | . | TRBD2 | TGTGCCAGCAGCCTCAATCTAGCGGGGGGTGTTAATGAGCAGTTCTTC | CASSLNLAGGVNEQFF
TRBJ2-3 | TRBV7-8 | . | . | TGTGCCAGCAGCTTAGTTCGTAGCACAGATACGCAGTATTTT | CASSLVRSTDTQYF
TRBJ1-1 | TRBV6-2/TRBV6-3 | once | TRBD1 | TGTGCCAGCAGTTACTCGCAGGGGGCGGTTGGCACTGAAGCTTTCTTT | CASSYSQGAVGTEAFF
TRBJ2-2 | TRBV6-6 | . | . | TGTGCCAGCATCAAAAATTGGTCCCCACGCAGCGGGGAGCTGTTTTTT | CASIKNWSPRSGELFF
TRBJ2-4 | TRBV5-1 | . | TRBD1 | TGCGCCAGCAGCTCCCTGCCCCCCGTACGGCGGGACAGGGGGCTTGGGGGAGCCAAAAACATTCAGTACTTC | CASSSLPPVRRDRGLGGAKNIQYF
TRBJ2-1 | TRBV5-1 | . | . | TGCGCCAGCAGCTTTCGGGGGGCGAATGAGCAGTTCTTC | CASSFRGANEQFF
TRBJ2-7 | TRBV5-1 | . | TRBD2 | TGCGCCAGCCGCCGGGCTAGCGGATCCTACGAGCAGTACTTC | CASRRASGSYEQYF
TRBJ2-2 | TRBV7-9 | . | . | TGTGCCAGCAGCTTAGGAGGTGGTGCGGAGCTGTTTTTT | CASSLGGGAELFF
TRBJ1-2 | TRBV6-5 | . | . | TGTGCCAGCAGTTACGACAGGACTTACTATGGCTACACCTTC | CASSYDRTYYGYTF
TRBJ2-7 | TRBV7-2 | . | TRBD2 | TGTGCCAGCAGCTCAACCTTACTAGCGGGAGGCCTCTACGAGCAGTACTTC | CASSSTLLAGGLYEQYF
TRBJ2-7 | TRBV7-2 | . | TRBD2 | TGTGCCAGCAGCCAAACTAGCGGGGTCTCCTACGAGCAGTACTTC | CASSQTSGVSYEQYF
TRBJ2-2 | TRBV7-2 | . | . | TGTGCCAGCAGCTTTTTCAGGGTAAACACCGGGGAGCTGTTTTTT | CASSFFRVNTGELFF
TRBJ1-1 | TRBV3-1/TRBV3-2 | . | TRBD1 | TGTGCCAGCAGCCAAGGACAGGGACCAGCTTTCTTT | CASSQGQGPAFF
TRBJ2-6 | TRBV14 | . | TRBD2 | TGTGCCAGCAGCACCCTTGGGGAGGGATCCGGGGCCAACGTCCTGACTTTC | CASSTLGEGSGANVLTF